This is a list of T cell receptor beta chains from one sample in a study of T-cell memory formation after mild COVID-19. TCRdb re-derived calls from the 5' RACE reads in MiXCR, one entry per CDR3 protein. This sample has hundreds of thousands of distinct CDR3 sequences, with approximately 15% found just once. Material for sequencing was PBMCs or a T cell subset sorted from them (not recorded which). Receptor source: a man younger than 35 who had mild COVID-19 (a few samples of this study predate the infection). Cell type and time point are not known. CDR3s leave out the opening cysteine and the closing phenylalanine or tryptophan.

V gene,J gene,CDR3 protein
TRBV23-1,TRBJ2-7,ASSQSRGGGPRTYEQY
TRBV6-6,TRBJ2-1,ASCLDGPWEQF
TRBV11-2,TRBJ2-6,ASSHPGQGLIGANVLT
TRBV2,TRBJ2-1,ASSSLAGGLNEQF
TRBV25-1,TRBJ2-5,ASSGTGGDHQETQY
TRBV7-9,TRBJ1-2,ASSLAFRAAEGSYT
TRBV18,TRBJ2-7,ASSSDYEQY
TRBV19,TRBJ2-2,ASRTETGELF
TRBV10-3,TRBJ2-5,AISEQGREQETQY
TRBV5-1,TRBJ2-1,ASSTTGGLNEQF
TRBV12-3/TRBV12-4,TRBJ2-2,ASKPPAGTGRTGELF
TRBV7-6,TRBJ2-7,ASSQGGLDEQY
TRBV5-6,TRBJ2-7,ASSLRGPRDRAHEQY
TRBV4-3,TRBJ2-3,ASSLQSLGGRDTQY
TRBV4-3,TRBJ2-7,ASSRLDRSYEQY
TRBV12-3/TRBV12-4,TRBJ1-6,ASSPGHNSPLH
TRBV12-3/TRBV12-4,TRBJ2-5,ASSWGTGDETQY
TRBV27,TRBJ2-3,ASFRGEDTQY
TRBV12-3/TRBV12-4,TRBJ1-2,ASSLAGYYGYT
TRBV2,TRBJ2-5,ATGETQY
TRBV12-5,TRBJ1-3,ASGEAGSGNTIY
TRBV19,TRBJ1-6,ASGSWGQGENSPLH
TRBV6-5,TRBJ1-6,ASSGNGSPLH
TRBV2,TRBJ2-1,ASSEAGNNEQF
TRBV4-1,TRBJ2-5,ASSQPGLATETQY
TRBV20-1,TRBJ2-7,SARDLKGPSYEQY
TRBV7-8,TRBJ2-3,ASSLNRDRVMQY
TRBV7-2,TRBJ2-3,ASTGRGGFTDTQY
TRBV20-1,TRBJ2-3,SARRSGGAKDTQY
TRBV11-2,TRBJ2-3,ASSLGGPSQY
TRBV5-6,TRBJ1-1,ASSLQGQRGAF
TRBV11-1,TRBJ1-2,ASSSIYPGTGEGYT
TRBV6-5,TRBJ1-3,ASSYSFGQGSYSGNTIY
TRBV7-6,TRBJ2-3,ASSLGQEDTQY
TRBV7-8,TRBJ2-5,ASWGETQY
TRBV7-8,TRBJ2-5,ASSPNPETQY
TRBV2,TRBJ1-5,ATARTPGQPQH
TRBV4-1,TRBJ2-5,ASSPTGPQTQY
TRBV27,TRBJ2-3,ASGPAGGTDTQY
TRBV9,TRBJ2-5,ASSVGVAVETQY
TRBV6-2/TRBV6-3,TRBJ2-7,ASSWDGLSYEQY